The 20 T cell receptor beta chains below were found in one sample sequenced in a study of CXCR3-negative and CXCR3-positive naive CD8 T cells. General study findings and limits: Greater hydrophobicity was found in TRB CDR3s of CXCR3-positive naive cells than of CXCR3-negative naive cells.

Researchers prepared the TRB cDNA libraries using 5' RACE with UMI labels. TCRdb derives one entry per CDR3 protein from the 5' RACE reads, leaving out DNA. The clone table shows 150,000 or so distinct CDR3 sequences, with the ten largest holding approximately 0.27%. What these receptors recognize is not known. The sample was naive CXCR3+ CD8+ T cells from blood. Subset indicated: CD45RO-CCR7+CD27+CD95- naive CD8+ T cells expressing CXCR3 (TNR3+). The receptors derive from a human donor in good health. Some clones in this sample may be carry-over from other donors' samples.

The V gene is TRBV12-3 or TRBV12-4, the J gene TRBJ2-1; with no DNA, the TCRdb D assignment of TRBD2 cannot be verified. The CDR3 runs to 15 residues. The chain's CDR3 is CASSFGSAKINEQFF.

The chain links TRBV27 to TRBJ1-5; TCRdb designates TRBD1, a call that cannot be tested without DNA. Germline V CDR1 and CDR2: MNHEY, SMNVEV (reference sequence). The CDR3 length is 13 residues. CDR3 loop: CASSLRGGQPQHF.

This chain links TRBV7-9 with TRBJ2-3. The germline gives CDR1 SEHNR, CDR2 FQNEAQ (reference sequence). CDR3 length equals 14 residues. The chain's CDR3 is CASSGSLKADTQYF. The whole variable domain, remainder taken from reference TRBV7-9 and TRBJ2-3, is DTGVSQNPRHKITKRGQNVTFRCDPISEHNRLYWYRQTLGQGPEFLTYFQNEAQLEKSRLLSDRFSAERPKGSFSTLEIQRTEQGDSAMYLCASSGSLKADTQYFGPGTRLTVL.

The chain joins TRBV7-8 to TRBJ2-5; TCRdb returns TRBD2, unconfirmable since there is no DNA. The V gene's germline CDR1 is SGHVS and CDR2 FQNEAQ. The CDR3 spans 17 residues. CDR3 protein: CASSPAGSLPGQETQYF.

The J gene is TRBJ2-1, the V gene TRBV29-1; as DNA is missing, the TRBD1 call by TCRdb cannot be tested. The V gene's germline CDR1 is SQVTM and CDR2 ANQGSEA. This CDR3 contains 15 residues. The CDR3 sequence: CSVQPKAGPYNEQFF.

The V call is TRBV5-1, the J call TRBJ2-3; the TCRdb call, TRBD1, lacks DNA for checking. The germline V gene has CDR1 SGHRS and CDR2 YFSETQ. This CDR3 has 18 residues. CDR3 region: CASSLGTGQDWGTDTQYF.

The rearrangement links TRBV28 to TRBJ1-1. There are 13 residues in the CDR3. Germline V gene data show CDR1 as MDHEN and CDR2 as SYDVKM. The CDR3 sequence is CASTSWGNTEAFF.

J is TRBJ2-5 and V is TRBV7-7; TCRdb gives TRBD2 as the D gene, but with no DNA this cannot be confirmed. Germline assignment: CDR1 SSHAT and CDR2 FNYEAQ (reference sequence). The CDR3 is made up of 15 amino acids. CDR3 region: CASSRGLAGQETQYF.

The V gene is TRBV3-1, the J gene TRBJ2-7; there is no DNA to check the TCRdb D call of TRBD1. Germline CDR1 and CDR2: LGHDT and YNNKEL (reference sequence). This CDR3 spans 16 amino acids. CDR3 sequence reads: CASSQDFSGGGYEQYF.

This chain's CDR3 is CASSPAGNEQFF. The chain uses TRBV7-9 and TRBJ2-1. This CDR3 is built from 12 residues. Germline lookup yields CDR1 SEHNR and CDR2 FQNEAQ (reference sequence).

This chain uses TRBV2 with TRBJ2-1; TCRdb returns TRBD1, unconfirmable since there is no DNA. Germline V gene lookup returns CDR1 SNHLY and CDR2 FYNNEI. This CDR3 region has 13 residues. CDR3 region: CASKGGRYNEQFF.

The gene calls are TRBV20-1 and TRBJ1-2. Germline V CDR1 and CDR2: DFQATT, SNEGSKA (reference sequence). The CDR3 is 12 residues long. The CDR3 loop reads CSALRANYGYTF.

V and J are TRBV7-3 and TRBJ2-2; TCRdb indicates TRBD1, and absent DNA this call remains unverified. CDR1 and CDR2 from the germline V gene are SGHTA and FQGTGA. The CDR3 has 15 amino acids. The chain's CDR3 is CASGPTGTNTGELFF.

The rearrangement uses TRBV11-2 and TRBJ2-1; no DNA is available, so the TRBD1 call from TCRdb remains unchecked. Germline-derived CDR1 and CDR2 are SGHAT and FQNNGV. This CDR3 has 17 residues. The CDR3 spells CASSSRDRGVGRNEQFF.

The chain couples TRBV12-3 or TRBV12-4 to TRBJ2-1; TCRdb proposes TRBD1, but this gene call is untestable without DNA. The CDR3 has 17 residues. This CDR3 reads CASSGWGQGDAYNEQFF.

The chain combines TRBV6-2 or TRBV6-3 with TRBJ2-7; the D call from TCRdb, TRBD2, cannot be confirmed without DNA. Germline V gene lookup returns CDR1 MNHEY and CDR2 SVGEGT. The CDR3 runs to 13 residues. CDR3 amino acids: CASSPRDFYEQYF.

This sequence joins TRBV28 and TRBJ2-7; the TCRdb D gene call, TRBD1, has no DNA to confirm it. The CDR3 covers 15 residues. The germline gives CDR1 MDHEN, CDR2 SYDVKM. The CDR3 protein is CASSRRQGTLYEQYF.

The rearrangement joins TRBV20-1 to TRBJ2-7; the D call of TRBD2 rests on TCRdb alone, since no DNA is present to check it. The CDR3 is 15 amino acids. Germline V gene lookup returns CDR1 DFQATT and CDR2 SNEGSKA (reference sequence). The chain's CDR3 is CSAREYRASDYEQYF.

The chain has TRBV5-1 and TRBJ2-7; as DNA is missing, the TRBD1 call by TCRdb cannot be tested. The CDR3 is 15 residues long. The germline gives CDR1 SGHRS, CDR2 YFSETQ. The CDR3 sequence: CASGKDTYLTYEQYF.

This chain joins TRBV6-5 and TRBJ2-7. Germline values: CDR1 MNHEY, CDR2 SVGAGI. The CDR3 spans 12 residues. This chain's CDR3 is CVQGKINDEQYF.